This T cell receptor (beta chain) was identified during a study of human T cells and chemical hapten exposure. Study information: All through the roughly 25-week study, the scalp of each patient received diphenylcyclopropenone doses weekly.

As for time point: patch test 2, 6 weeks after DPC sensitization. Treatment in this sample: therapeutic diphenylcyclopropenone sensitization with weekly scalp DPC. This clonotype was seen repeatedly, ten times or more. Trimming took off 7 bases at V and 9 bases at J, with 16 bases between the two ends. This CDR3 contains 12 residues. The germline V gene encodes CDR1 MDHEN and CDR2 SYDVKM. One entry per CDR3 protein results from TCRdb running MiXCR on the RACE reads. Of about 84,000 distinct CDR3 sequences in the sample, around 9.3% are singletons; the top ten hold about 5%. V usage is TRBV28 and J usage is TRBJ2-7, with D possibly being TRBD2 (6 bases). This clonotype was obtained from a woman aged 45-65 years with alopecia areata. Some clones in this sample may be carry-over from other donors' samples. Sample: whole blood, taken in connection with sensitization to the hapten diphenylcyclopropenone (DPC). CDR3 sequence reads: CASKGGVRAQYF. For the CDR3, the DNA is TGTGCCAGCAAGGGCGGGGTAAGGGCGCAGTACTTC.